The rows below give T cell receptor beta chains drawn from one sample of a study of OX40 agonist ivuxolimab in advanced cancers. Assay: immunoSEQ multiplex PCR; the TCRdb copy retains only in-frame clones and omits some. The repertoire holds approximately 58,000 clones, with around 93% as singletons. The material was CD4+ or CD8+ T cells sorted from blood, obtained in a trial of the OX40 agonist ivuxolimab. These receptors originate from an adult with an advanced solid tumor such as melanoma, head and neck, liver or kidney cancer. Each CDR3 is given with its conserved first and last residue. A D gene is named only where the DNA matches it firmly. Part of the rows lack a size; the others show once, few, many or a class for expanded clones.

j_call: TRBJ1-1
clone_size: .
v_call: TRBV13
d_call: .
cdr3_nt: TGTGCCAGCAGCATTACAGATAACACTGAAGCTTTCTTT
cdr3_aa: CASSITDNTEAFF

j_call: TRBJ2-1
clone_size: .
v_call: TRBV5-6
d_call: TRBD2
cdr3_nt: TGTGCCAGCAGCCAGACTAGCGGATCATACAATGAGCAGTTCTTC
cdr3_aa: CASSQTSGSYNEQFF

j_call: TRBJ2-7
clone_size: .
v_call: TRBV18
d_call: TRBD2
cdr3_nt: TGTGCCAGCTCACCAGAGGGAAGGAGCAGCGGGAGGGCCTACGAGCAGTACTTC
cdr3_aa: CASSPEGRSSGRAYEQYF

j_call: TRBJ1-1
clone_size: .
v_call: TRBV6-5
d_call: TRBD1
cdr3_nt: TGTGCCAGCAGTTACTCTTCGGGACAGGCGAACACTGAAGCTTTCTTT
cdr3_aa: CASSYSSGQANTEAFF

j_call: TRBJ2-2
clone_size: .
v_call: TRBV4-3
d_call: .
cdr3_nt: TGCGCCAGCAGCCGGGCAGGAGACACCGGGGAGCTGTTTTTT
cdr3_aa: CASSRAGDTGELFF

j_call: TRBJ2-7
clone_size: .
v_call: TRBV7-2
d_call: TRBD2
cdr3_nt: TGTGCCAGCAGCCGCGGGACTAGCGGGAGATCCGAGCAGTACTTC
cdr3_aa: CASSRGTSGRSEQYF

j_call: TRBJ2-2
clone_size: .
v_call: TRBV30
d_call: TRBD2
cdr3_nt: TGTGCCTGGAGTGGCGGGAGCGGGCGGGGAGCTGTTTTT
cdr3_aa: CAWSGGSGRGAVF

j_call: TRBJ2-6
clone_size: .
v_call: TRBV6-1
d_call: .
cdr3_nt: TGTGCCAGCAGTGAAAAAGGGGATGGGGCCAACGTCCTGACTTTC
cdr3_aa: CASSEKGDGANVLTF

j_call: TRBJ2-3
clone_size: .
v_call: TRBV18
d_call: .
cdr3_nt: TGTGCCAGCTCACCCTCGTGGGAGGCAATGACAGATACGCAGTATTTT
cdr3_aa: CASSPSWEAMTDTQYF

j_call: TRBJ2-1
clone_size: .
v_call: TRBV7-2
d_call: TRBD2
cdr3_nt: TGTGCCAGCAGCTTAGCCATACCACTAGCGGTCCCCTACAATGAGCAGTTCTTC
cdr3_aa: CASSLAIPLAVPYNEQFF

j_call: TRBJ1-1
clone_size: .
v_call: TRBV7-2
d_call: TRBD1
cdr3_nt: TGTGCCAGCAGCTTAGGCCTTACAGGGGCGGGTGCGAACACTGAAGCTTTCTTT
cdr3_aa: CASSLGLTGAGANTEAFF

j_call: TRBJ2-3
clone_size: .
v_call: TRBV9
d_call: TRBD1
cdr3_nt: TGTGCCAGCAGCGTAGCTGGGACAGGCACAGATACGCAGTATTTT
cdr3_aa: CASSVAGTGTDTQYF

j_call: TRBJ2-7
clone_size: .
v_call: TRBV6-5
d_call: TRBD2
cdr3_nt: TGTGCCAGCCTACTAGCGGCGAGCTCCTACGAGCAGTACTTC
cdr3_aa: CASLLAASSYEQYF

j_call: TRBJ2-7
clone_size: .
v_call: TRBV5-1
d_call: TRBD2
cdr3_nt: TGCGCCAGCAGCTTGGATACTAGCGAGATCTACGAGCAGTACTTC
cdr3_aa: CASSLDTSEIYEQYF

j_call: TRBJ2-2
clone_size: .
v_call: TRBV5-6
d_call: .
cdr3_nt: TGTGCCAGCAGCTTGGAACTCGGGCTGCCCGGGGAGCTGTTTTTT
cdr3_aa: CASSLELGLPGELFF

j_call: TRBJ2-1
clone_size: .
v_call: TRBV28
d_call: TRBD2
cdr3_nt: TGTGCCAGCAGCTCCCCCCTAGCGGGAGGGCCTTTCGATGAGCAGTTCTTC
cdr3_aa: CASSSPLAGGPFDEQFF

j_call: TRBJ1-5
clone_size: once
v_call: TRBV6-1
d_call: .
cdr3_nt: TGTGCCAGCCAAACTTATAGCAATCAGCCCCAGCATTTT
cdr3_aa: CASQTYSNQPQHF

j_call: TRBJ2-1
clone_size: .
v_call: TRBV4-1
d_call: TRBD2
cdr3_nt: TGCGCCAGCAGCCAAAATATACTAGCGGGAGACAATTCTGAGCAGTTCTTC
cdr3_aa: CASSQNILAGDNSEQFF

j_call: TRBJ2-1
clone_size: .
v_call: TRBV9
d_call: .
cdr3_nt: TGTGCCAGCACCTCGGGACTTATCTCTAACAATGAGCAGTTCTTC
cdr3_aa: CASTSGLISNNEQFF

j_call: TRBJ2-1
clone_size: .
v_call: TRBV27
d_call: TRBD2
cdr3_nt: TGTGCCAGCGGATTACTAGCGGAGTACAATGAGCAGTTCTTC
cdr3_aa: CASGLLAEYNEQFF

j_call: TRBJ2-1
clone_size: few
v_call: TRBV29-1
d_call: .
cdr3_nt: TGCAGCGTTGGGGTCGATTGGAGGGATTCCGTTGAGCAGTTCTTC
cdr3_aa: CSVGVDWRDSVEQFF

j_call: TRBJ2-7
clone_size: .
v_call: TRBV4-3
d_call: .
cdr3_nt: TGCGCCAGCAGCCCATACAGCGGATCCTACGAGCAGTACTTC
cdr3_aa: CASSPYSGSYEQYF

j_call: TRBJ2-3
clone_size: .
v_call: TRBV5-1
d_call: .
cdr3_nt: TGCGCCAGCAGCTTGTGGTCCTCAGATACGCAGTATTTT
cdr3_aa: CASSLWSSDTQYF

j_call: TRBJ1-1
clone_size: .
v_call: TRBV27
d_call: .
cdr3_nt: TGTGCCAGCGGACCCCTGGGAGGGGTGAACACTGAAGCTTTCTTT
cdr3_aa: CASGPLGGVNTEAFF

j_call: TRBJ2-3
clone_size: once
v_call: TRBV9
d_call: TRBD2
cdr3_nt: TGTGCCAGCAAAGGTGCGGGGGGCGGACCCTTCACAGATACGCAGTATTTT
cdr3_aa: CASKGAGGGPFTDTQYF

j_call: TRBJ2-7
clone_size: .
v_call: TRBV10-1
d_call: .
cdr3_nt: TGCGCCAGCAGTGATTCCCCCTCGGGAGTCACCTACGAGCAGTACTTC
cdr3_aa: CASSDSPSGVTYEQYF

j_call: TRBJ2-1
clone_size: .
v_call: TRBV2
d_call: .
cdr3_nt: TGTGCCAGCAGTGGCCGAAGCTCCTACAATGAGCAGTTCTTC
cdr3_aa: CASSGRSSYNEQFF

j_call: TRBJ2-3
clone_size: .
v_call: TRBV6-1
d_call: .
cdr3_nt: TGTGCCAGCAGTGGAGTGGCGGGCGGCACAGATACGCAGTATTTT
cdr3_aa: CASSGVAGGTDTQYF

j_call: TRBJ2-1
clone_size: .
v_call: TRBV27
d_call: TRBD1
cdr3_nt: TGTGCCAGCAGGGGGACAGGGATACACAATGAGCAGTTCTTC
cdr3_aa: CASRGTGIHNEQFF

j_call: TRBJ2-7
clone_size: .
v_call: TRBV29-1
d_call: TRBD1
cdr3_nt: TGCAGCGTTTTGACCGGGACAGGGGGTTCCGACGAGCAGTACTTC
cdr3_aa: CSVLTGTGGSDEQYF

j_call: TRBJ2-7
clone_size: .
v_call: TRBV5-1
d_call: .
cdr3_nt: TGCGCCAGCAGCTTGCAGGGCACTACCTACGAGCAGTACTTC
cdr3_aa: CASSLQGTTYEQYF

j_call: TRBJ1-1
clone_size: .
v_call: TRBV6-5
d_call: .
cdr3_nt: TGTGCCAGCAGTTACTCAGGCCTTAACACTGAAGCTTTCTTT
cdr3_aa: CASSYSGLNTEAFF

j_call: TRBJ2-7
clone_size: .
v_call: TRBV19
d_call: .
cdr3_nt: TGTGCCAGTAGTATGGGCATTACCTACGAGCAGTACTTC
cdr3_aa: CASSMGITYEQYF

j_call: TRBJ1-1
clone_size: .
v_call: TRBV6-5
d_call: .
cdr3_nt: TGTGCCAGCAGTCCTTTCTTGAACACTGAAGCTTTCTTT
cdr3_aa: CASSPFLNTEAFF

j_call: TRBJ2-5
clone_size: .
v_call: TRBV11-3
d_call: TRBD2
cdr3_nt: TGTGCCAGCAGCTTTCCTAGCGGGAGAGTAGAGACCCAGTACTTC
cdr3_aa: CASSFPSGRVETQYF

j_call: TRBJ2-7
clone_size: .
v_call: TRBV15
d_call: .
cdr3_nt: TGTGCCACCAGCCACAGGGAAAGGAGCTACGAGCAGTACTTC
cdr3_aa: CATSHRERSYEQYF

j_call: TRBJ1-1
clone_size: .
v_call: TRBV5-1
d_call: .
cdr3_nt: TGCGCCAGCAGCCCGGACTCGGGTGAAGCTTTCTTT
cdr3_aa: CASSPDSGEAFF

j_call: TRBJ2-7
clone_size: .
v_call: TRBV5-1
d_call: .
cdr3_nt: TGCGCCAGCTCCCCACCCGGGGCCTACGAGCAGTACTTC
cdr3_aa: CASSPPGAYEQYF

j_call: TRBJ1-5
clone_size: .
v_call: TRBV19
d_call: .
cdr3_nt: TGTGCCAGTAGTATTAAGTCTACGGGCAATCAGCCCCAGCATTTT
cdr3_aa: CASSIKSTGNQPQHF

j_call: TRBJ1-2
clone_size: .
v_call: TRBV7-2
d_call: .
cdr3_nt: TGTGCCAGCAGCTTAAGCAGCGGGGTTGTGGGAGAGACTATGGGCTACACCTTC
cdr3_aa: CASSLSSGVVGETMGYTF

j_call: TRBJ2-1
clone_size: .
v_call: TRBV6-1
d_call: .
cdr3_nt: TGTGCCAGCAGTGGGTCGTGGGACCCCGGACCCTACAATGAGCAGTTCTTC
cdr3_aa: CASSGSWDPGPYNEQFF

j_call: TRBJ2-1
clone_size: .
v_call: TRBV27
d_call: TRBD1
cdr3_nt: TGTGCCAGCAGTCGGACAGGGGTCTACAATGAGCAGTTCTTC
cdr3_aa: CASSRTGVYNEQFF

j_call: TRBJ2-7
clone_size: .
v_call: TRBV6-1
d_call: .
cdr3_nt: TGTGCCAGCAGTGAAGAAAGGTATCCCTACGAGCAGTACTTC
cdr3_aa: CASSEERYPYEQYF

j_call: TRBJ2-3
clone_size: .
v_call: TRBV27
d_call: TRBD2
cdr3_nt: TGTGCCAGCAGTTTAGGACTAGCGCACATGACGCAGTATTTT
cdr3_aa: CASSLGLAHMTQYF

j_call: TRBJ2-1
clone_size: .
v_call: TRBV14
d_call: .
cdr3_nt: TGTGCCAGCAGCCAATCCCATTGGGGTATGGACAATGAGCAGTTCTTC
cdr3_aa: CASSQSHWGMDNEQFF

j_call: TRBJ2-1
clone_size: .
v_call: TRBV6-5
d_call: .
cdr3_nt: TGTGCCAGCAGTTACGGTATTTACAATGAGCAGTTCTTC
cdr3_aa: CASSYGIYNEQFF

j_call: TRBJ1-2
clone_size: .
v_call: TRBV4-1
d_call: TRBD1
cdr3_nt: TGCGCCAGCAGCCAAGTAGGGTGGCAGGGGGCATTAGATGGCTACACCTTC
cdr3_aa: CASSQVGWQGALDGYTF

j_call: TRBJ2-3
clone_size: .
v_call: TRBV6-5
d_call: TRBD2
cdr3_nt: TGTGCCAGCAGACCCGGACTAGCGGGAGGGGATACGCAGTATTTT
cdr3_aa: CASRPGLAGGDTQYF

j_call: TRBJ2-7
clone_size: .
v_call: TRBV12-5
d_call: TRBD1
cdr3_nt: TGTGCTAGTGGTTTGGGACAGGGAGTTCGCTCCTACGAGCAGTACTTC
cdr3_aa: CASGLGQGVRSYEQYF

j_call: TRBJ2-2
clone_size: .
v_call: TRBV6-6
d_call: .
cdr3_nt: TGTGCCAGCAGCAAAACCGGGGAGCTGTTTTTT
cdr3_aa: CASSKTGELFF

j_call: TRBJ2-1
clone_size: .
v_call: TRBV11-2
d_call: TRBD2
cdr3_nt: TGTGCCAGCAGCTTATGGGGGGCTAGCGGGAGTGGGGATGAGCAGTTCTTC
cdr3_aa: CASSLWGASGSGDEQFF

j_call: TRBJ2-3
clone_size: .
v_call: TRBV13
d_call: TRBD2
cdr3_nt: TGTGCCAGCAGCTTGGTCCTAGCGGGAGCCGATACGCAGTATTTT
cdr3_aa: CASSLVLAGADTQYF